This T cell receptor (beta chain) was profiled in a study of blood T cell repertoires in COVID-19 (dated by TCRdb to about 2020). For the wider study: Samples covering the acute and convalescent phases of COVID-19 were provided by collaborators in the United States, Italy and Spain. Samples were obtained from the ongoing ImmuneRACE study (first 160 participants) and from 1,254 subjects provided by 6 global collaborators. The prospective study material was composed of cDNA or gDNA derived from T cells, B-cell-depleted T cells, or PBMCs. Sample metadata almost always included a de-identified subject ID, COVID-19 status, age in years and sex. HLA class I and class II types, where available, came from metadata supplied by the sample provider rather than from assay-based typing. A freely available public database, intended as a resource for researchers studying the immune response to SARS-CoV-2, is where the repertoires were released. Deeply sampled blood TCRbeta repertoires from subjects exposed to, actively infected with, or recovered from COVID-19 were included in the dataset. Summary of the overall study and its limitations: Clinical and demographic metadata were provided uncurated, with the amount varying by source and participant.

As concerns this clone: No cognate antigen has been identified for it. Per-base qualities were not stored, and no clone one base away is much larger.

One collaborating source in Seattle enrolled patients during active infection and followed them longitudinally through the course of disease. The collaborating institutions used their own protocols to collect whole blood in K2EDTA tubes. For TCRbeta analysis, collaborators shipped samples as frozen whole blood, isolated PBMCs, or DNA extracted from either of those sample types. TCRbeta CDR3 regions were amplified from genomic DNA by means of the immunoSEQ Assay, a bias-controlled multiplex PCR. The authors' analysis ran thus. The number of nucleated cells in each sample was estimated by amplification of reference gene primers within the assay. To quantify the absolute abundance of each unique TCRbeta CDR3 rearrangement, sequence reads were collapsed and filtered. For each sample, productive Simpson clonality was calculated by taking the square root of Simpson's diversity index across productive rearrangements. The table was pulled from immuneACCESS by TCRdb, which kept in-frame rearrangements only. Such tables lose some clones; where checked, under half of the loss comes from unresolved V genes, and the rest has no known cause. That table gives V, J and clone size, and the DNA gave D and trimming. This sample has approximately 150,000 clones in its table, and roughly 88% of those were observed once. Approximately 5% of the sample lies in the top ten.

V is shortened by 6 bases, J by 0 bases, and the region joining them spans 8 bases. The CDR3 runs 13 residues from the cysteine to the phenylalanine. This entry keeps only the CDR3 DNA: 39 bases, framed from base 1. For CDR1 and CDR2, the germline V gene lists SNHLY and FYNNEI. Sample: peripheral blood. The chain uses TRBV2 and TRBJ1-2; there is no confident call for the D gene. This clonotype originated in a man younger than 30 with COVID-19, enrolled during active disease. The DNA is TGTGCCAGCAGGGGGAGGGCTAACTATGGCTACACCTTC. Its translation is CASRGRANYGYTF.